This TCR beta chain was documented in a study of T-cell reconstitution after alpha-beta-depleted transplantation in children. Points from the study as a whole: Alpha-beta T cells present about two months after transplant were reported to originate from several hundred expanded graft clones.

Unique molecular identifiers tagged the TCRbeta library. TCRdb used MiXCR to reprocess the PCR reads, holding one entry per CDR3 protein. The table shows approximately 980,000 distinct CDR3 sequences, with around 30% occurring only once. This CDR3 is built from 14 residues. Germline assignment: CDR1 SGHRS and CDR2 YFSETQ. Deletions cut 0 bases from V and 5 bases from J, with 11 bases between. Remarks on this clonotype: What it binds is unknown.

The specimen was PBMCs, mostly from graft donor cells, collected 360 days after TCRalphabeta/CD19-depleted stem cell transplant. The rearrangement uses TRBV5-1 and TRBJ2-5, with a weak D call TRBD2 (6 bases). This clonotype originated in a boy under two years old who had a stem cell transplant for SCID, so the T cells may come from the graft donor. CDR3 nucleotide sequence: TGCGCCAGCAGCTTGGAACTAGCTAGCGAGACCCAGTACTTC. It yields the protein CASSLELASETQYF.